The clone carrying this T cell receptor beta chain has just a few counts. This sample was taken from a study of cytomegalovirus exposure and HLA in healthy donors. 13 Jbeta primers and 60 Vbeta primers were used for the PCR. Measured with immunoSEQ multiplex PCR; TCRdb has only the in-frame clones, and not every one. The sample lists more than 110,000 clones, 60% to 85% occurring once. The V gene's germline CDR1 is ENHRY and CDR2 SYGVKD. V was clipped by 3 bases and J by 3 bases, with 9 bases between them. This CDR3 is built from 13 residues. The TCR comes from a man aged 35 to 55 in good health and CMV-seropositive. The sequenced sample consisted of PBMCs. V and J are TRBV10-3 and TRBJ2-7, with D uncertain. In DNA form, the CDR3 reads TGTGCCATCAGTGATTCCAGTAACTACGAGCAGTACTTC. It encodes CAISDSSNYEQYF.